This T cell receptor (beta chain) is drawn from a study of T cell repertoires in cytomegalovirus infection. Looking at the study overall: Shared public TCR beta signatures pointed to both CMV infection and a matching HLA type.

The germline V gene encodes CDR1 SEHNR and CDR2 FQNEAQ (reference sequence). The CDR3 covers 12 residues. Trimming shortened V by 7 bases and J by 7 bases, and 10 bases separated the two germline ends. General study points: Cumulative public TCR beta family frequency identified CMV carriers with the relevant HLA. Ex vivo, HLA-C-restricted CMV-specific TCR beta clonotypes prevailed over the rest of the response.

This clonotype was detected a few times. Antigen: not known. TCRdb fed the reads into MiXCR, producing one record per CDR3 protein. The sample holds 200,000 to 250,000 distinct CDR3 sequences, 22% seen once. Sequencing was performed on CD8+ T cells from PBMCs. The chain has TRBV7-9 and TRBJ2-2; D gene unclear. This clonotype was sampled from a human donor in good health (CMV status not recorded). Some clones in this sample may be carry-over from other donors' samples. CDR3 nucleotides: TGTGCCAGCAACTTTGGGGACGGGGAGCTGTTTTTT. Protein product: CASNFGDGELFF.